This paragraph reports one TCR beta chain. The data belong to a study of blood T cell repertoires in COVID-19. Study-level information: Samples came from the United States, Italy and Spain, spanning acute and convalescent COVID-19. The cDNA or gDNA used as material had been derived from T cells, B-cell-depleted T cells, or PBMCs.

In the original analysis: Amplification from reference gene primers served as the basis for estimated nucleated cell counts. Sequenced by immunoSEQ multiplex PCR; TCRdb stores in-frame clones only, minus some. The V and J calls and the clone size are those of that table, but D and trimming were determined from the DNA. The sample has about 220,000 clones; around four fifths are singletons. In germline, CDR1 is SNHLY, CDR2 FYNNEI. The CDR3 loop spans 14 amino acids. The V gene end was trimmed by 7 bases and the J gene end by 7 bases; junction bases not matched to a gene: 13. The TCR was taken from a man aged 30-40 years with active or convalescent COVID-19. The chain joins TRBV2 to TRBJ2-7, with 7 bases identical to TRBD1. Input material: peripheral blood. CDR3 amino acids: CASIQDEGAREQYF. The CDR3 coding sequence is TGTGCCAGCATTCAAGACGAGGGGGCGCGTGAGCAGTACTTC.